This T cell receptor beta chain was retrieved from a study of blood T cell repertoires in COVID-19. Overall study context: The United States, Italy and Spain provided the acute and convalescent COVID-19 samples. T cells, B-cell-depleted T cells, or PBMCs supplied cDNA or gDNA.

V was trimmed by 0 bases and J by 4 bases, leaving 10 bases between them. The germline V gene has CDR1 SGHRS and CDR2 YFSETQ. The CDR3 is 15 amino acids. In the original processing: Using reference gene primer amplification, nucleated cell counts were estimated. The assay was immunoSEQ multiplex PCR, and TCRdb's table has in-frame clones only and misses some. V, J and clone size derive from that table, while D and trimming were established from the DNA sequence. The profile shows roughly 43,000 clones, 88% of them singletons. The receptor was isolated from a human donor in a cohort sampled during active COVID-19. Material for sequencing was peripheral blood. The chain combines TRBV5-1 with TRBJ1-4, with D maybe TRBD1 (6 bases). The CDR3 sequence is CASSLGQGGNEKLFF. In DNA form, the CDR3 reads TGCGCCAGCAGCTTGGGACAAGGGGGTAATGAAAAACTGTTTTTT.